The present T cell receptor beta chain was sequenced within a study of OX40 agonist ivuxolimab in advanced cancers. Libraries were prepared by immunoSEQ multiplex PCR; TCRdb keeps only in-frame clonotypes and omits some of them. The repertoire holds about 17,000 clones, with 82% as singletons. V lost 0 bases and J lost 4; bases outside the gene matches: 7. Germline values: CDR1 LGHNA, CDR2 YSLEER. This CDR3 has 16 amino acids. The material was CD4+ or CD8+ T cells sorted from blood, obtained in a trial of the OX40 agonist ivuxolimab. This clonotype was obtained from an adult with an advanced solid tumor such as melanoma, head and neck, liver or kidney cancer. This chain links TRBV4-3 with TRBJ2-3; 7 nucleotides line up with TRBD1. CDR3 in amino acids: CASSQDGAGGSDTQYF. The CDR3 DNA reads TGCGCCAGCAGCCAAGACGGGGCAGGGGGATCAGATACGCAGTATTTT.